Included here is one TCR beta chain sequence, with context. Antigen specificity is unknown. The sample comes from a study of memory CD4+ T cells and cytomegalovirus serostatus. As for the study in general: This sample comes from healthy Belgian adults, fewer than ten CMV seropositive, roughly 22 seronegative. Study-wide findings and caveats: CD4+ memory repertoires contained about two fifths of the roughly 150 reported CMV TCRbeta sequences.

Single viable CD3+CD4+CD8-CD45RO+ cells were sorted as the memory CD4+ T cells. As originally analysed: Out-of-frame sequences were removed, leaving 2 million to 2.5 million distinct TCRbeta sequences. TCRdb's table, derived via immunoSEQ multiplex PCR, lists solely in-frame clones and lacks some. Clone size and V and J calls were adopted from that table, with D and trimming inferred from the DNA. The sample shows 45,000 to 65,000 clones, over 70% of them seen only once. Germline CDR1 and CDR2: SEHNR and FQNEAQ (reference sequence). The length of the CDR3 is 15 residues. V lost 5 bases, J lost 5 bases, and 19 bases lay in between.

V is TRBV7-9 and J is TRBJ2-7; no clear D. This sequence was found in an adult in good health and CMV-seropositive. The sequencing input was memory CD4+ T cells from blood. The DNA for the CDR3 is TGTGCCAGCAGCGTAATCGGCACACCAAGAGACGAGCAGTACTTC. Amino acid sequence: CASSVIGTPRDEQYF.